Here is one T cell receptor beta chain with its context. The antigen remains unidentified. The sample is drawn from a study of cytomegalovirus exposure and HLA in healthy donors. Study-wide results and caveats: It was likely that a cluster of highly shared sequence variants was a sequencing artifact. Later on, an analysis found that several of the most significant clusters appeared to be linked to common viral pathogens, which included parvovirus B19.

The PCR had 60 Vbeta and 13 Jbeta primers. Authors' processing steps: The count from a later analysis was 79 million or so unique TCR beta chains, roughly 11 million of them shared. The repertoire was sequenced with immunoSEQ multiplex PCR; TCRdb's copy has only in-frame clones and lacks some. From that table come the V and J calls and clone size; the DNA was used to work out D and trimming. The data contain 80,000 to 130,000 clones, roughly 83% of them singletons. After removal of 7 bases from V and 3 bases from J, the junction contained 0 bases not matched to a gene. This CDR3 comprises 11 residues. The germline V gene has CDR1 MNHNS and CDR2 SASEGT.

The sample comprised PBMCs. This clonotype was sampled from a female donor in good health and CMV-seropositive. The chain joins TRBV6-1 to TRBJ2-7; 7 bases are shared with TRBD1. CDR3 sequence: CASNRGYEQYF. As DNA, the CDR3 is TGTGCCAGCAACAGGGGCTACGAGCAGTACTTC.